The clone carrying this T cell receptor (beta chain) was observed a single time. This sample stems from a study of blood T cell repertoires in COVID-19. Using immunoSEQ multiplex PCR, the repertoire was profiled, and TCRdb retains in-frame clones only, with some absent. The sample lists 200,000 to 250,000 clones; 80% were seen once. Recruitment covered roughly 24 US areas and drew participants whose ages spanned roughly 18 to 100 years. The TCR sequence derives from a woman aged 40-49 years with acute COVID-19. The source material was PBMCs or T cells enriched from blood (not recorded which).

CDR3 loop: CATALGDRGASTGELFF. CDR3 nucleotides: TGTGCCACCGCCTTGGGGGACAGGGGTGCGTCCACCGGGGAGCTGTTTTTT. The V call is TRBV15, the J call TRBJ2-2; 10 bases line up with TRBD1. The CDR3 totals 17 residues. Germline V gene lookup returns CDR1 LNHNV and CDR2 YYDKDF (reference sequence). V shed 8 bases, J shed 4 bases, and the junction held 13 bases outside the gene matches.